Listed below are T cell receptor beta chains from one sample, sequenced in a study of cytomegalovirus exposure and HLA in healthy donors. The protocol was immunoSEQ multiplex PCR, while the TCRdb copy is restricted to in-frame clones and leaves out a portion. The sample shows over 85,000 clones, 55% to 80% of them seen only once. The sequencing sample was made of PBMCs. The receptors here all came from a human donor in good health. The CDR3 runs from the conserved cysteine through the conserved F or W. The D gene is left open where the match is weak. Clone size is shown for a subset of rows, as once, few, many or a class of expanded clone.

j_call clone_size v_call d_call cdr3_nt cdr3_aa
TRBJ2-7 few TRBV6-1 TRBD2 TGTGCCAGCAGTGAGGCGGGAGGCGTATACGAGCAGTACTTC CASSEAGGVYEQYF
TRBJ2-7 . TRBV5-6 TRBD2 TGTGCCAGCAGCTTGGAAGGACTAGCGGGAGGTTACTCCTACGAGCAGTACTTC CASSLEGLAGGYSYEQYF
TRBJ1-5 . TRBV19 . TGTGCCAGTAGTACCCCCGAGAAGGGGTTGGGCAATCAGCCCCAGCATTTT CASSTPEKGLGNQPQHF
TRBJ2-7 . TRBV6-5 TRBD2 TGTGCCAGCGGGCGGCGGGAGACCTCCTACGAGCAGTACTTC CASGRRETSYEQYF
TRBJ2-3 few TRBV5-1 TRBD2 TGCGCCAGCAGCCCGGGGTTAGCGGGAGATACGCAGTATTTT CASSPGLAGDTQYF
TRBJ2-7 . TRBV10-3 TRBD1 TGTGCCATCAGTGACTCCCGGACAGGGGACGGGGACGAGCAGTACTTC CAISDSRTGDGDEQYF
TRBJ2-7 . TRBV25-1 TRBD2 TGTGCCAGCAGTGATCTACTAGCGGGAGGCTCCTACGAGCAGTACTTC CASSDLLAGGSYEQYF
TRBJ1-2 . TRBV19 TRBD1 TGTGCCAGTAAAAAGACAGGGATCTATGGCTACACCTTC CASKKTGIYGYTF
TRBJ2-1 few TRBV7-8 . TGTGCCAGCAGCAGGCCCAGGGGGGCTGGGAGCAATGAGCAGTTCTTC CASSRPRGAGSNEQFF
TRBJ1-3 . TRBV5-1 . TGCGCCAGCAGCTCCGGTTTGGGTAGCGGAAACACCATATATTTT CASSSGLGSGNTIYF
TRBJ2-7 few TRBV11-2 . TGTGCCAGCAGCTTAGCGCCTACCTACGAGCAGTACTTC CASSLAPTYEQYF
TRBJ2-5 few TRBV5-4 TRBD2 TGTGCCAGCAGCCAAGCGGGAGGCCCCCAAGAGACCCAGTACTTC CASSQAGGPQETQYF
TRBJ2-1 . TRBV2 TRBD1 TGTGCCAGCTCTAAGACAGGGTCGGACTACAATGAGCAGTTCTTC CASSKTGSDYNEQFF
TRBJ1-5 . TRBV6-5 . TGTGCCAGCAGTTACACCCGGAATCAGCCCCAGCATTTT CASSYTRNQPQHF
TRBJ1-1 few TRBV11-2 . TGTGCCAGCGTAGAACAGGGCTCACAGAGCACTGAAGCTTTCTTT CASVEQGSQSTEAFF
TRBJ1-3 . TRBV18 . TGTGCCAGCTCACCCCGAGGAGGAGACACCATATATTTT CASSPRGGDTIYF
TRBJ1-3 . TRBV30 TRBD1 TGTGCCTGGGGACAGGGAACACCTAGCTCTGGAAACACCATATATTTT CAWGQGTPSSGNTIYF
TRBJ2-7 . TRBV18 . TGTGCCAGCTCACGGGCCCAGACCTACGAGCAGTACTTC CASSRAQTYEQYF
TRBJ1-2 . TRBV10-3 . TGTGCCATCAGTGCATTAGGGGTTGGGTATGGCTACCCCTTC CAISALGVGYGYPF
TRBJ2-1 . TRBV15 TRBD2 TGTGCCACCGGACACGGCGGGAGCTACAATGAGCAGTTCTTC CATGHGGSYNEQFF